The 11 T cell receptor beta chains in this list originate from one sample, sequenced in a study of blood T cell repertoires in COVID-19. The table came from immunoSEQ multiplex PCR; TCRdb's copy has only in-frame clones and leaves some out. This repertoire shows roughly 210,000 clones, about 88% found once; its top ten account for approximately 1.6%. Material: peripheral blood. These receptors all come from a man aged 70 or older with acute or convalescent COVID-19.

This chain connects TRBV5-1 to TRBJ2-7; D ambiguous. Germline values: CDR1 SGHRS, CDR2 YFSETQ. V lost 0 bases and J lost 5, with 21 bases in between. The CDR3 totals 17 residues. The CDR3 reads CASSLGSRGSAKNEQYF. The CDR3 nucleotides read TGCGCCAGCAGCTTGGGGTCACGCGGATCCGCGAAGAACGAGCAGTACTTC.

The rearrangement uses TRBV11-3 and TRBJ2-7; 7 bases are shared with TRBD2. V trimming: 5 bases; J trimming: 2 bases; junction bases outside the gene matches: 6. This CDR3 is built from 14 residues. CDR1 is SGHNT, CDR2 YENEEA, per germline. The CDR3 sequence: CASSPTAGTYEQYF. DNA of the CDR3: TGTGCCAGCAGCCCGACAGCGGGAACCTACGAGCAGTACTTC.

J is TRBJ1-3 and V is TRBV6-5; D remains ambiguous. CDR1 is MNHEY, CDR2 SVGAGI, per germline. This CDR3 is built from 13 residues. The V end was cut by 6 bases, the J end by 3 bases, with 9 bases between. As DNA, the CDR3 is TGTGCCAGCAGAATCGCGAGTGGAAACACCATATATTTT. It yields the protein CASRIASGNTIYF.

The CDR3 here is CASRGAAYEQYF. The DNA for the CDR3 is TGTGCCAGCAGGGGGGCCGCCTACGAGCAGTACTTC. V gene TRBV6-5 combines with J gene TRBJ2-7; perhaps TRBD1 as D (6 bases). The CDR3 is 12 amino acids. Per the germline V gene, CDR1 is MNHEY and CDR2 is SVGAGI. Trimming shortened V by 6 bases and J by 2 bases, and 8 bases separated the two germline ends.

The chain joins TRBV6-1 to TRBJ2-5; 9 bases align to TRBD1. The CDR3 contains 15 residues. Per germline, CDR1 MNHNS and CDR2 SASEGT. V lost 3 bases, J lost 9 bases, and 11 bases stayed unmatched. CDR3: CASSETGTGMLAQYF. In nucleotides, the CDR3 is TGTGCCAGCAGTGAGACCGGGACAGGGATGTTGGCCCAGTACTTC.

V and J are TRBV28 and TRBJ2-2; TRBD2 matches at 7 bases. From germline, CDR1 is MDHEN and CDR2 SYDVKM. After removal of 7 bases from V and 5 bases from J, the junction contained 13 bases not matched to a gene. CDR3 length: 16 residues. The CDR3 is CASITPGGRGTGELFF. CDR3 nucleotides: TGTGCCAGCATCACTCCGGGCGGGAGAGGAACCGGGGAGCTGTTTTTT.

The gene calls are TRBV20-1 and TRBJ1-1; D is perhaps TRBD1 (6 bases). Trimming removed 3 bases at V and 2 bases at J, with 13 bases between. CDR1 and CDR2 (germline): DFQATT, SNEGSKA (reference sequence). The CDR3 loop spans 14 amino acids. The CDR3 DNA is TGCAGTGCTAGTCGGGGACATGCTAACACTGAAGCTTTCTTT. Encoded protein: CSASRGHANTEAFF.

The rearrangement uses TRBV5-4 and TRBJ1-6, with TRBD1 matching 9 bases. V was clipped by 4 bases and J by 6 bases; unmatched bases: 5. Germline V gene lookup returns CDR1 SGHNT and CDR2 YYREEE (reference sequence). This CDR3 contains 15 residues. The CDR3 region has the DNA TGTGCCAGCAGCCCTCCGGGACAGGGTAATTCACCCCTCCACTTT. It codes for CASSPPGQGNSPLHF.

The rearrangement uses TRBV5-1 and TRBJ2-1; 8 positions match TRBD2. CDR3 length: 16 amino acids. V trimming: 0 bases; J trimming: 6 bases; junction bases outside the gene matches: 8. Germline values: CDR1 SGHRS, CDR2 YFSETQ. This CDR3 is CASSLAAGGFVNEQFF. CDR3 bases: TGCGCCAGCAGCTTGGCCGCGGGGGGTTTCGTCAATGAGCAGTTCTTC.

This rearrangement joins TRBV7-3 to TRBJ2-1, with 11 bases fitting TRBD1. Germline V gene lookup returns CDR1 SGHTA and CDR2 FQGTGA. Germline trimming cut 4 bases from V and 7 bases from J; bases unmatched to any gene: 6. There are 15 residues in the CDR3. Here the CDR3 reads CASSSGQGAANEQFF. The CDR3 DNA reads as TGTGCCAGCAGCTCCGGACAGGGGGCGGCAAATGAGCAGTTCTTC.

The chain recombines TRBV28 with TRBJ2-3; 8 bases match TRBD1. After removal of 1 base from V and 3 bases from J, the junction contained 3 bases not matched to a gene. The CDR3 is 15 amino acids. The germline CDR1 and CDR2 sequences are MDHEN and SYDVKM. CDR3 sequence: CASSLSGGWTDTQYF. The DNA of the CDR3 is TGTGCCAGCAGTTTATCAGGGGGCTGGACAGATACGCAGTATTTT.